What follows are 12 T cell receptor beta chains derived from one specimen sequenced in a study of technical replicates of blood from several donors. Here immunoSEQ multiplex PCR was the method, and the copy in TCRdb shows in-frame clones only, minus some. The table includes about 83,000 clones, approximately 96% detected once. The specimen was T cells isolated from PBMCs. The receptors here all came from a human donor in good health.

This chain uses TRBV10-2 with TRBJ1-4; 7 bases are a match to TRBD1. Germline V gene sequence: CDR1 WSHSY, CDR2 SAAADI. The trim removed 10 bases at V and 5 bases at J, leaving 7 bases unmatched. The CDR3 totals 13 residues. In nucleotides, the CDR3 is TGCGCCACTCGACAGGGAACAAATGAAAAACTGTTTTTT. Translation gives CATRQGTNEKLFF.

The chain carries TRBV5-1 and TRBJ1-1; D unresolved. The CDR3 is 17 amino acids. CDR1 and CDR2 from the germline V gene are SGHRS and YFSETQ. V was trimmed by 0 bases and J by 3 bases, leaving 18 bases between them. CDR3 coding DNA: TGCGCCAGCAGCTTGGTAGCGACCCTGAACGGGGACACTGAAGCTTTCTTT. Encoded protein: CASSLVATLNGDTEAFF.

The chain links TRBV5-1 to TRBJ2-7; no reliable D call. Looked up from germline, CDR1 is SGHRS and CDR2 is YFSETQ. Trimming shortened V by 4 bases and J by 4 bases, and 6 bases separated the two germline ends. The CDR3 sequence is 11 residues long. The CDR3 DNA is TGCGCCAGCAGCGGCCTGTACGAGCAGTACTTC. The encoded protein is CASSGLYEQYF.

The chain couples TRBV5-1 to TRBJ1-1; D may be TRBD1 (6 bases). CDR3 length: 14 residues. CDR1 SGHRS and CDR2 YFSETQ come from the germline V gene. V was shortened by 4 bases and J by 3 bases, with 13 bases between the two germline ends. The DNA for the CDR3 is TGCGCCAGCAGCCGGGGGGGACAAGACACTGAAGCTTTCTTT. It specifies CASSRGGQDTEAFF.

For the CDR3, the DNA is TGTGCCAGCAGCAGGACTAGCGGGGACGAGCAGTACTTC. This sequence encodes CASSRTSGDEQYF. The chain recombines TRBV7-2 with TRBJ2-7; 12 positions match TRBD2. The germline V gene encodes CDR1 SGHTA and CDR2 FQGNSA. V gave up 5 bases and J gave up 5 bases; unmatched junction bases: 1. CDR3 length: 13 residues. Filled out from reference TRBV7-2 and TRBJ2-7, the complete variable domain reads GAGVSQSPSNKVTEKGKDVELRCDPISGHTALYWYRQSLGQGLEFLIYFQGNSAPDKSGLPSDRFSAERTGGSVSTLTIQRTQQEDSAVYLCASSRTSGDEQYFGPGTRLTVT.

The gene calls are TRBV13 and TRBJ1-1, with D possibly TRBD1 on 6 matching bases. Trimming left V 4 bases short and J 1 base short, with 13 bases between. The CDR3 is 15 amino acids. The V gene's germline CDR1 is PRHDT and CDR2 FYEKMQ (reference sequence). The chain's CDR3 is CASSSGMTGNTEAFF. The CDR3 DNA is TGTGCCAGCAGCTCCGGTATGACAGGGAACACTGAAGCTTTCTTT.

V is TRBV10-3 and J is TRBJ1-4; unclear D gene. The CDR3 runs 15 residues. Germline loops: CDR1 ENHRY, CDR2 SYGVKD. Trimming took off 6 bases at V and 6 bases at J, with 17 bases between the two ends. Here the CDR3 DNA reads TGTGCCATCAGCTCCGAAGGAACAGCGGATGAAAAACTGTTTTTT. Encoded protein: CAISSEGTADEKLFF.

This rearrangement joins TRBV28 to TRBJ1-1; no firm D call. V lost 3 bases to trimming and J lost 3 bases, with 5 bases between them. CDR1 MDHEN and CDR2 SYDVKM come from the germline V gene. The CDR3 totals 12 residues. CDR3 sequence: CASSFRYTEAFF. The CDR3, as DNA: TGTGCCAGCAGTTTCAGATACACTGAAGCTTTCTTT.

This chain links TRBV7-2 with TRBJ2-5, with 8 bases lining up with TRBD1. Germline lookup yields CDR1 SGHTA and CDR2 FQGNSA. CDR3 length equals 13 residues. V shed 7 bases, J shed 4 bases, and the junction held 5 bases outside the gene matches. The CDR3 coding sequence is TGTGCCAGCAACGACAGGGGCCCAGAGACCCAGTACTTC. Amino acids: CASNDRGPETQYF.

V is TRBV9 and J is TRBJ1-2, with a weak D call TRBD1 (5 bases). This CDR3 has 19 amino acids. The germline V gene has CDR1 SGDLS and CDR2 YYNGEE. V was clipped by 0 bases and J by 2 bases, with 23 bases between them. For the CDR3, the DNA is TGTGCCAGCAGCGTAGGCGTTGGGCGCCCGGAGGAGGGGAACTATGGCTACACCTTC. Its translation: CASSVGVGRPEEGNYGYTF. The complete variable domain, with remaining parts taken from reference TRBV9 and TRBJ1-2, reads DSGVTQTPKHLITATGQRVTLRCSPRSGDLSVYWYQQSLDQGLQFLIQYYNGEERAKGNILERFSAQQFPDLHSELNLSSLELGDSALYFCASSVGVGRPEEGNYGYTFGSGTRLTVV.

V and J are TRBV7-9 and TRBJ1-1; D possibly corresponds to TRBD1 (5 bases). This CDR3 region has 15 residues. Deletions cut 1 base from V and 4 bases from J, with 13 bases between. The germline CDR1 and CDR2 sequences are SEHNR and FQNEAQ (reference sequence). The CDR3 reads CASSLVVGRPTEAFF. CDR3 nucleotides: TGTGCCAGCAGCTTAGTCGTGGGGCGCCCCACTGAAGCTTTCTTT.

V usage is TRBV7-9 and J usage is TRBJ2-5, with 13 bases fitting TRBD2. J lost 3 bases, V lost 2 bases, and 6 bases had no gene match. The CDR3 runs to 17 residues. Germline V gives CDR1 SEHNR, CDR2 FQNEAQ (reference sequence). This CDR3 is CASSLPLGLAGEETQYF. CDR3 sequence (DNA): TGTGCCAGCAGCTTACCCCTAGGACTAGCGGGAGAAGAGACCCAGTACTTC.